Listed here are 16 T cell receptor beta chains from one sample, sequenced in a study of fetal regulatory T cell absence and autoimmunity. Method: immunoSEQ multiplex PCR; TCRdb's copy keeps in-frame clones and lacks some. The top ten clones hold 0.41% of a sample with about 43,000 clones, around 83% of them seen once. Sequencing was carried out using cord blood. The receptor source for this set is a newborn boy with IPEX syndrome.

This chain joins TRBV4-1 and TRBJ2-1, with TRBD2 identical over 8 bases. Germline-derived CDR1 and CDR2 are MGHRA and YSYEKL. This CDR3 region has 16 residues. Trimming took 1 base from V and 7 from J; bases not matched to a gene: 9. This CDR3 reads CASSQGVASGRNEQFF. The CDR3 DNA sequence: TGCGCCAGCAGCCAAGGTGTGGCTAGCGGGCGGAATGAGCAGTTCTTC.

The chain uses TRBV19 and TRBJ1-4; D is perhaps TRBD1 (5 bases). CDR1 and CDR2 (germline): LNHDA, SQIVND (reference sequence). This CDR3 spans 15 amino acids. Trimming took 4 bases from V and 11 from J, leaving 20 bases between them. CDR3 amino acids: CASSSPGPWMGKLFF. The CDR3 DNA reads as TGTGCCAGTAGTAGCCCGGGACCGTGGATGGGTAAACTGTTTTTT.

This chain connects TRBV7-2 to TRBJ2-7; D gene uncertain. The CDR3 runs to 15 residues. Germline V CDR1 and CDR2: SGHTA, FQGNSA. The V gene lost 5 bases and the J gene lost 5 bases, with 19 bases spanning the gap. CDR3 bases: TGTGCCAGCAGCCCCGGCCAGCTACCGATCCACGAGCAGTACTTC. Its protein product is CASSPGQLPIHEQYF.

V usage is TRBV2 and J usage is TRBJ2-3; 12 bases map to TRBD2. CDR1 is SNHLY, CDR2 FYNNEI, per germline. The V segment lost 6 bases and the J segment 3 bases; nucleotides outside the gene matches: 7. The length of the CDR3 is 16 residues. DNA for the CDR3: TGTGCCAGCAGCGGGCGACTAGCGGGAGTTACAGATACGCAGTATTTT. Its protein is CASSGRLAGVTDTQYF.

This chain uses TRBV11-2 with TRBJ2-7; D unresolved. This CDR3 region has 14 residues. V was cut by 5 bases and J by 0 bases, with 11 bases left in between. Germline values: CDR1 SGHAT, CDR2 FQNNGV. DNA of the CDR3: TGTGCCAGCAGCGCGTTCTTGAGCTCCTACGAGCAGTACTTC. This encodes CASSAFLSSYEQYF.

The chain couples TRBV4-1 to TRBJ2-2; 8 bases align to TRBD2. V lost 4 bases to trimming and J lost 6 bases; unmatched junction nucleotides: 19. Germline V gives CDR1 MGHRA, CDR2 YSYEKL. This CDR3 has 19 residues. The CDR3 loop reads CASSPRGRFTGGLPGELFF. The CDR3 region has the DNA TGCGCCAGCAGCCCCAGGGGTCGGTTTACGGGGGGGCTTCCCGGGGAGCTGTTTTTT.

The chain links TRBV21-1 to TRBJ2-1. TRBV21-1 is assigned pseudogene status. The CDR3 totals 17 residues. DNA of the CDR3: TGTGCCAGCAGCAAAGATTATTCCGGGACCAGCTACAATGAGCAGTTCTTC. It specifies CASSKDYSGTSYNEQFF.

The J gene is TRBJ2-1, the V gene TRBV9; 14 bases line up with TRBD2. Per germline, CDR1 SGDLS and CDR2 YYNGEE. V shed 7 bases and J 0 bases; nucleotides not matched to a gene: 3. The CDR3 is 16 amino acids. CDR3: CASGLAGGRSYNEQFF. DNA of the CDR3: TGTGCCAGCGGACTAGCGGGAGGCCGCTCCTACAATGAGCAGTTCTTC.

The chain uses TRBV5-8 and TRBJ2-7; D is undetermined. CDR1 is SGHTS, CDR2 YDEGEE, per germline. CDR3 length equals 12 residues. Trimming pared 1 base from V and 4 bases from J, leaving 6 bases between. CDR3 protein: CASSLWGYEQYF. CDR3 sequence (DNA): TGTGCCAGCAGCTTGTGGGGTTACGAGCAGTACTTC.

The chain carries TRBV18 and TRBJ1-5; D possibly corresponds to TRBD1 (6 bases). The CDR3 covers 15 residues. Germline CDR1 KGHSH, CDR2 LQKENI. V dropped 2 bases and J dropped 7 bases, with 15 bases sitting between them. The CDR3 reads CASSPRPGEPQPQHF. The CDR3 DNA follows: TGTGCCAGCTCACCAAGACCAGGGGAACCCCAGCCCCAGCATTTT.

The V gene is TRBV2, the J gene TRBJ1-2; possibly TRBD1 for D (5 bases). The V and J ends lost 2 bases and 3 bases respectively, with 16 bases between them. Germline values: CDR1 SNHLY, CDR2 FYNNEI. The CDR3 has 16 residues. The CDR3 reads CASSEIWGKGYYGYTF. CDR3 bases: TGTGCCAGCAGTGAAATTTGGGGGAAGGGCTACTATGGCTACACCTTC.

This clone turned up a few times. This chain links TRBV21-1 with TRBJ1-2. TRBV21-1 is designated a pseudogene. The CDR3 covers 14 residues. The CDR3 protein is CASTTRGGPYGYTF. CDR3 coding DNA: TGTGCCAGCACCACAAGGGGGGGCCCCTATGGCTACACCTTC.

Worth noting for this clone: Other DNA sequences of this sample code for an identical CDR3. The chain has TRBV7-9 and TRBJ1-1, with D hard to call. CDR3 length equals 11 residues. CDR1 SEHNR and CDR2 FQNEAQ come from the germline V gene (reference sequence). V lost 1 base and J 4 bases, leaving 1 base between the germline ends. The CDR3 nucleotides read TGTGCCAGCAGCTTAGTCACTGAAGCTTTCTTT. It encodes CASSLVTEAFF.

The V gene is TRBV19, the J gene TRBJ1-2; 7 bases fit TRBD1. The germline V gene has CDR1 LNHDA and CDR2 SQIVND (reference sequence). CDR3 length: 14 amino acids. V shed 1 base and J 4 bases; nucleotides not matched to a gene: 3. The CDR3 sequence: CASSIGAGGYGYTF. CDR3 in DNA: TGTGCCAGTAGTATAGGCGCAGGGGGCTATGGCTACACCTTC.

The rearrangement joins TRBV7-6 to TRBJ1-1, with D tentatively TRBD1 (5 bases). CDR3 length equals 15 residues. Trimming cost V 4 bases and J 5 bases, with 17 bases left between them. Germline V gene data show CDR1 as SGHVS and CDR2 as FNYEAQ. DNA for the CDR3: TGTGCCAGCAGCTCCGAAGGGGTCTTGCGGACTGAAGCTTTCTTT. Its protein is CASSSEGVLRTEAFF.

This clone appeared once. CDR3 nucleotides: TGTGCCAGCAGCGCGGGGGTGCGAGAAAAACTGTTTTTT. Amino acid sequence: CASSAGVREKLFF. V gene TRBV6-5 combines with J gene TRBJ1-4, with a weak D call TRBD1 (5 bases). There are 13 residues in the CDR3. Germline-derived CDR1 and CDR2 are MNHEY and SVGAGI. V was trimmed by 6 bases and J by 8 bases, leaving 13 bases between them.